This T cell receptor (beta chain) was identified in a study of blood T cell repertoires in COVID-19. Study-level information: Acute-phase and convalescent COVID-19 samples originated in the United States, Italy and Spain. Sample material is recorded as cDNA or gDNA derived from T cells, B-cell-depleted T cells, or PBMCs.

This CDR3 is built from 15 residues. V lost 6 bases, J lost 8 bases, and 21 bases lay in between. From germline, CDR1 is SGHRS and CDR2 YFSETQ. Original processing methods: The assay estimated nucleated cells by amplifying reference gene primers. Libraries were prepared by immunoSEQ multiplex PCR; TCRdb keeps only in-frame clonotypes and omits some of them. From that table come the V and J calls and clone size; the DNA was used to work out D and trimming. The sample shows around 200,000 clones, about four fifths of them seen only once. The chain is built from TRBV5-1 and TRBJ2-1, with a possible D match to TRBD1 (6 bases). This TCR was recovered from a human donor in a cohort sampled during active COVID-19. Sequenced sample: peripheral blood. In nucleotides, the CDR3 is TGCGCCAGCAAGGTAGAGTCGCAGGGGCCCCATGAGCAGTTCTTC. Its translation: CASKVESQGPHEQFF.